This T cell receptor (beta chain) originates from a study of T cell responses to AZD1222 COVID-19 vaccine. The germline CDR1 and CDR2 sequences are SGHTA and FQGNSA. CDR3 length: 16 residues. J was trimmed by 7 bases and V by 5 bases; bases with no gene match: 9. Here immunoSEQ multiplex PCR was the method, and the copy in TCRdb shows in-frame clones only, minus some. The data contain 130,000 to 150,000 clones, approximately 88% of them seen just once; the ten biggest clones take up roughly 3.5%. Only one count was recorded for this clone. The receptor's source is an adult in good health. This sample comprised peripheral blood, obtained on day 0 of MenACWY control vaccination. The chain recombines TRBV7-2 with TRBJ1-5, with 12 bases matching TRBD1. The CDR3 nucleotides read TGTGCCAGCAGCCCAGCCGGGACAGGGGGCAGGCAGCCCCAGCATTTT. The encoded protein is CASSPAGTGGRQPQHF.